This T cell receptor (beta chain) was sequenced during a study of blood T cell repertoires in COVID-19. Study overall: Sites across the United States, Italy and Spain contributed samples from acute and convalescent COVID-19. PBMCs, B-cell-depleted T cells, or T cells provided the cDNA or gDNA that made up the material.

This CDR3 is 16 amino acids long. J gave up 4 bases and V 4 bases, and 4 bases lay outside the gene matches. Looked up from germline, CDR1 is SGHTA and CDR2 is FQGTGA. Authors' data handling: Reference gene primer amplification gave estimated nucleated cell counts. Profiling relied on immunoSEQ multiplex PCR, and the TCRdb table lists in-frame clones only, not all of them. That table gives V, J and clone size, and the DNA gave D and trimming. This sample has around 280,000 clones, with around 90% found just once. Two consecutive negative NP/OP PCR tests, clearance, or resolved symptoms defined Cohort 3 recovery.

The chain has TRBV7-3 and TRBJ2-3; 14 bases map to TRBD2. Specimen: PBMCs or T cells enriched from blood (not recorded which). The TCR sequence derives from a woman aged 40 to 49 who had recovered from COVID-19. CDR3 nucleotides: TGTGCCAGCAGCTCCCCGGGACTAGCGGGAGCAGATACGCAGTATTTT. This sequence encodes CASSSPGLAGADTQYF.